A selection of T cell receptor beta chains follows, all from one sample in a study of T-cell reconstitution after alpha-beta-depleted transplantation in children. TCRdb ran MiXCR on the PCR reads and lists one entry per CDR3 protein. The sample has about 400,000 distinct CDR3 sequences; less than 15% are singletons. Source: PBMCs, taken from the stem cell graft. These receptors came from a human donor who donated a stem cell graft to a child with Fanconi anemia. Both conserved end residues are part of each CDR3. The D gene is left open where the match is weak. The size field is filled for only some rows; it gives once, few, many or a size class.

. | . | TRBJ1-1 | TRBV20-1 | 14 | TGCAGTGCTAGAGATGTCAGGCGGGCCACTGAAGCTTTCTTT | CSARDVRRATEAFF
. | few | TRBJ1-4 | TRBV6-5 | 15 | TGTGCCAGCAGTCAGGACAGCCTAGAGAATGAAAAACTGTTTTTT | CASSQDSLENEKLFF
. | many | TRBJ1-1 | TRBV7-6 | 15 | TGTGCCAGCAGCTTAGGCGCAGGAGTGAACACTGAAGCTTTCTTT | CASSLGAGVNTEAFF
. | few | TRBJ1-5 | TRBV7-9 | 13 | TGTGCCAGCAGCTTGGGGATGGATAAGCCCCAGCATTTT | CASSLGMDKPQHF
. | few | TRBJ1-1 | TRBV6-1 | 15 | TGTGCCAGCAGTGATCCGGACAGCTTGAACACTGAAGCTTTCTTT | CASSDPDSLNTEAFF
. | many | TRBJ2-7 | TRBV10-3 | 15 | TGTGCCATCAGCGGGCAGGCTACTTTTAACTACGAGCAGTACTTC | CAISGQATFNYEQYF
TRBD1 | . | TRBJ1-1 | TRBV10-2 | 16 | TGCGCCAGCGCCCGAGGAGGGGGCATCATGAACACTGAAGCTTTCTTT | CASARGGGIMNTEAFF
TRBD1 | . | TRBJ2-1 | TRBV7-6 | 16 | TGTGCCAGCACCCGAATAGGGGACAGGGTTGACCATGAGCAGTTCTTC | CASTRIGDRVDHEQFF
TRBD2 | . | TRBJ2-5 | TRBV11-2 | 17 | TGTGCCAGCAGCTTAGACCGACTAGCGGGGGCCGGGGAGACCCAGTACTTC | CASSLDRLAGAGETQYF
TRBD1 | . | TRBJ1-5 | TRBV6-2/TRBV6-3 | 19 | TGTGCCAGCAGTCACGGAGCCCCAACAGGGGTCATCTTCAATCAGCCCCAGCATTTT | CASSHGAPTGVIFNQPQHF
TRBD2 | few | TRBJ2-3 | TRBV6-2/TRBV6-3 | 17 | TGTGCCAGCAGCCCCCATGCTAGCGGGGGGGTCACAGATACGCAGTATTTT | CASSPHASGGVTDTQYF
TRBD1 | . | TRBJ2-2 | TRBV7-6 | 15 | TGTGCCAGCAGCTTTAGACAGGGGCGTATCGGGGAGCTGTTTTTT | CASSFRQGRIGELFF
. | many | TRBJ2-5 | TRBV28 | 13 | TGTGCCAGCAGTTTACACGTGCAAGAGACCCAGTACTTC | CASSLHVQETQYF
. | . | TRBJ2-1 | TRBV27 | 13 | TGTGCCAGCAGTCATTCCAACTTCAATGAGCAGTTCTTC | CASSHSNFNEQFF
. | few | TRBJ2-1 | TRBV6-2/TRBV6-3 | 17 | TGTGCCAGCAGTTACTCGAGAGGGCGGCCGAATCAGAATGAGCAGTTCTTC | CASSYSRGRPNQNEQFF
. | once | TRBJ2-2 | TRBV12-3/TRBV12-4 | 13 | TGTGCCAGCACCTTTACGGGTGCCGGGGAGCTGTTTTTT | CASTFTGAGELFF
TRBD2 | many | TRBJ2-1 | TRBV4-2 | 16 | TGTGCCAGCAGCCAAGGGGCTAGCGGGGGGTTCAATGAGCAGTTCTTC | CASSQGASGGFNEQFF
TRBD1 | few | TRBJ2-5 | TRBV11-2 | 16 | TGTGCCAGCAGCTTATTGGGACAGACCCAACAAGAGACCCAGTACTTC | CASSLLGQTQQETQYF
. | . | TRBJ2-1 | TRBV5-6 | 13 | TGTGCCAGCAGCGAGACAGTCTACAATGAGCAGTTCTTC | CASSETVYNEQFF
. | . | TRBJ2-6 | TRBV7-8 | 17 | TGTGCCAGCAGCCTCGGACGCCGGATCTCTGGGGCCAACGTCCTGACTTTC | CASSLGRRISGANVLTF
. | . | TRBJ2-1 | TRBV29-1 | 13 | TGCAGCGTAGAAGGCTTGGGGCTCAATGAGCAGTTCTTC | CSVEGLGLNEQFF
TRBD1 | . | TRBJ1-1 | TRBV5-6 | 14 | TGTGCCAGCAGCCGGGACAGGAAGAACACTGAAGCTTTCTTT | CASSRDRKNTEAFF
TRBD1 | many | TRBJ2-2 | TRBV7-2 | 15 | TGTGCCAGCAGCTCCTGGGACAGGGGAACCGGGGAGCTGTTTTTT | CASSSWDRGTGELFF
. | few | TRBJ2-7 | TRBV29-1 | 11 | TGCAGCGTCTCTACGGCGTACGAGCAGTACTTC | CSVSTAYEQYF
TRBD1 | many | TRBJ1-1 | TRBV10-2 | 14 | TGCGCATGTCAACTCCAGGGGGAGAGGACTGAAGCTTTCTTT | CACQLQGERTEAFF
. | few | TRBJ1-1 | TRBV5-1 | 14 | TGCGCCAGCAGCTTGTCGGGCCTCATGACGGAGGCTTTCTTT | CASSLSGLMTEAFF
. | few | TRBJ1-6 | TRBV2 | 13 | TGTGCCAGCAGTGTAGTAAGGAATTCACCCCTCCACTTT | CASSVVRNSPLHF
TRBD2 | . | TRBJ2-3 | TRBV6-2/TRBV6-3 | 16 | TGTGCCAGCAGTTACACCCGGGGGGGCCCTAAAGATACGCAGTATTTT | CASSYTRGGPKDTQYF
. | many | TRBJ1-5 | TRBV6-2/TRBV6-3 | 12 | TGTGCCTCCAAGCAGGGAGATCAGCCCCAGCATTTT | CASKQGDQPQHF
TRBD1 | many | TRBJ2-1 | TRBV9 | 14 | TGTGCCAGCAGCGACGGGACAGCATACAATGAGCAGTTCTTC | CASSDGTAYNEQFF
TRBD2 | . | TRBJ2-1 | TRBV18 | 13 | TGTGCCAGCTCACCACCCCTAGCGGGTGAGCAGTTCTTC | CASSPPLAGEQFF
. | . | TRBJ2-5 | TRBV20-1 | 13 | TGCAGTGCTGGCCCCGGGTTACGAGAGACCCAGTACTTC | CSAGPGLRETQYF
TRBD2 | many | TRBJ2-5 | TRBV20-1 | 16 | TGCAGTGCTCGGACTAGCGGGGATACGAGAGTAGAGACCCAGTACTTC | CSARTSGDTRVETQYF
TRBD1 | . | TRBJ2-2 | TRBV7-2 | 15 | TGTGCCAGCAGGGCGGGACAGGCGGGAACCGGGGAGCTGTTTTTT | CASRAGQAGTGELFF
. | many | TRBJ1-5 | TRBV28 | 13 | TGTGCCAGCACAGGGATAGGGAATCAGCCCCAGCATTTT | CASTGIGNQPQHF